This is a list of T cell receptor beta chains from one sample in a study of lymphopenia after photon versus proton radiotherapy. The assay was immunoSEQ multiplex PCR, and TCRdb's table has in-frame clones only and misses some. The sample has around 64,000 clones; approximately 90% are singletons. Sequenced here: peripheral blood, sampled from a patient treated with photon-based radiotherapy. The origin of the receptors is a woman in her thirties or forties with cholangiocarcinoma. CDR3s include the opening cysteine and the closing phenylalanine or tryptophan. The order of the fields is J gene, D gene, V gene, clone size, CDR3 protein, CDR3 DNA. A D gene is named only where the DNA matches it firmly. Expanded clones are given a class, and other clones once, few, many or no size at all.

J: TRBJ1-1
D: NA
V: TRBV16
size: NA
CDR3: CASSRDGYEAFF
DNA: TGTGCCAGCAGCCGAGACGGATACGAAGCTTTCTTT

J: TRBJ2-1
D: NA
V: TRBV7-3
size: NA
CDR3: CASSPRGVDEQFF
DNA: TGTGCCAGCAGCCCGCGTGGGGTCGATGAGCAGTTCTTC

J: TRBJ1-1
D: NA
V: TRBV19
size: NA
CDR3: CASSPSPGRLEAFF
DNA: TGTGCCAGTAGCCCATCCCCGGGCCGACTTGAAGCTTTCTTT

J: TRBJ2-5
D: TRBD2
V: TRBV9
size: NA
CDR3: CASSPRGSGERETQYF
DNA: TGTGCCAGCAGCCCGAGGGGTAGCGGGGAACGAGAGACCCAGTACTTC

J: TRBJ1-2
D: NA
V: TRBV5-5
size: once
CDR3: CASSFPGTAANYGYTF
DNA: TGTGCCAGCAGCTTCCCCGGGACGGCCGCTAACTATGGCTACACCTTC

J: TRBJ2-2
D: NA
V: TRBV7-3
size: NA
CDR3: CASSRPGGELFF
DNA: TGTGCCAGCAGCCGTCCCGGCGGGGAGCTGTTTTTT

J: TRBJ2-2
D: NA
V: TRBV5-1
size: NA
CDR3: CASSQGNTGELFF
DNA: TGCGCCAGCTCCCAGGGGAACACCGGGGAGCTGTTTTTT

J: TRBJ2-5
D: NA
V: TRBV29-1
size: few
CDR3: CSVGGQRETQYF
DNA: TGCAGCGTTGGAGGACAGAGGGAGACCCAGTACTTC

J: TRBJ2-7
D: NA
V: TRBV18
size: NA
CDR3: CASSPIPSYEQYF
DNA: TGTGCCAGCTCACCGATTCCATCCTACGAGCAGTACTTC

J: TRBJ1-1
D: NA
V: TRBV5-1
size: NA
CDR3: CASSPLAMNTEAFF
DNA: TGCGCCAGCAGCCCGTTGGCCATGAACACTGAAGCTTTCTTT

J: TRBJ1-1
D: NA
V: TRBV27
size: NA
CDR3: CASSLGSGKGGTEAFF
DNA: TGTGCCAGCAGTTTAGGCTCAGGCAAGGGAGGCACTGAAGCTTTCTTT

J: TRBJ2-3
D: TRBD2
V: TRBV25-1
size: NA
CDR3: CASRPGLAGGATQYF
DNA: TGTGCCAGCAGACCGGGACTAGCGGGAGGCGCTACGCAGTATTTT

J: TRBJ1-6
D: NA
V: TRBV2
size: NA
CDR3: CASRGDSNNSPLHF
DNA: TGTGCCAGCAGGGGTGACAGTAACAATTCACCCCTCCACTTT

J: TRBJ1-1
D: NA
V: TRBV5-1
size: NA
CDR3: CASSLTGRDNTEAFF
DNA: TGCGCCAGCAGCTTGACGGGCAGAGATAACACTGAAGCTTTCTTT

J: TRBJ2-1
D: TRBD2
V: TRBV30
size: NA
CDR3: CAWSVGTKNNEQFF
DNA: TGTGCCTGGAGTGTCGGGACTAAAAACAATGAGCAGTTCTTC

J: TRBJ1-1
D: NA
V: TRBV5-4
size: once
CDR3: CASGGGRGTEAFF
DNA: TGTGCCAGCGGAGGGGGAAGAGGAACTGAAGCTTTCTTT

J: TRBJ2-5
D: NA
V: TRBV5-1
size: NA
CDR3: CASSWPEARSGLQETQYF
DNA: TGCGCCAGCAGCTGGCCTGAAGCACGAAGCGGGCTCCAAGAGACCCAGTACTTC

J: TRBJ1-1
D: TRBD1
V: TRBV6-1
size: NA
CDR3: CASSVGQGNTEAFF
DNA: TGTGCCAGCAGTGTGGGACAGGGGAACACTGAAGCTTTCTTT

J: TRBJ2-4
D: NA
V: TRBV2
size: NA
CDR3: CASRPRANIQYF
DNA: TGTGCCAGCAGGCCACGAGCAAACATTCAGTACTTC

J: TRBJ2-1
D: TRBD2
V: TRBV5-4
size: NA
CDR3: CASSLELAGGHEQFF
DNA: TGTGCCAGCAGCTTGGAACTAGCGGGGGGTCATGAGCAGTTCTTC

J: TRBJ1-3
D: NA
V: TRBV7-2
size: NA
CDR3: CASSTTHPSGNTIYF
DNA: TGTGCCAGCAGCACTACCCACCCCTCTGGAAACACCATATATTTT

J: TRBJ2-1
D: NA
V: TRBV5-6
size: NA
CDR3: CASLPPGRPPYNEQFF
DNA: TGTGCCAGCCTGCCCCCGGGTCGACCACCCTACAATGAGCAGTTCTTC

J: TRBJ2-5
D: NA
V: TRBV28
size: NA
CDR3: CALLRPETQYF
DNA: TGTGCCCTTCTTCGCCCCGAGACCCAGTACTTC

J: TRBJ1-1
D: NA
V: TRBV21-1
size: NA
CDR3: CASSNPGVVGGTEAFF
DNA: TGTGCCAGCAGCAATCCGGGGGTGGTTGGCGGCACTGAAGCTTTCTTT

J: TRBJ2-3
D: TRBD2
V: TRBV7-6
size: NA
CDR3: CASSLRRASGGSDTQYF
DNA: TGTGCCAGCAGCTTACGGCGGGCTAGCGGGGGATCAGATACGCAGTATTTT

J: TRBJ2-7
D: TRBD1
V: TRBV28
size: NA
CDR3: CASIGTGGNYEQYF
DNA: TGTGCCAGCATCGGCACAGGGGGAAACTACGAGCAGTACTTC

J: TRBJ1-5
D: NA
V: TRBV10-3
size: few
CDR3: CAISAAPNQPQHF
DNA: TGTGCCATCAGTGCCGCGCCCAATCAGCCCCAGCATTTT

J: TRBJ2-7
D: NA
V: TRBV27
size: NA
CDR3: CASFWGYEQYF
DNA: TGTGCCTCCTTCTGGGGGTACGAGCAGTACTTC

J: TRBJ2-1
D: TRBD2
V: TRBV6-4
size: NA
CDR3: CASSALAGAREQFF
DNA: TGTGCCAGCAGTGCTCTAGCGGGGGCCCGTGAGCAGTTCTTC

J: TRBJ1-6
D: NA
V: TRBV6-6
size: NA
CDR3: CASSQDSYNSPLHF
DNA: TGTGCCAGCAGTCAGGACAGTTATAATTCACCCCTCCACTTT

J: TRBJ1-2
D: TRBD1
V: TRBV5-1
size: NA
CDR3: CASSLPGQGNSLYGYTF
DNA: TGCGCCAGCAGCTTGCCCGGACAGGGTAATTCCCTATATGGCTACACCTTC

J: TRBJ2-7
D: NA
V: TRBV6-6
size: NA
CDR3: CASSYADAYYEQYF
DNA: TGTGCCAGCAGTTACGCTGACGCGTACTACGAGCAGTACTTC

J: TRBJ2-1
D: TRBD2
V: TRBV11-2
size: NA
CDR3: CASSLAGGDNEQFF
DNA: TGTGCCAGCAGCTTAGCGGGAGGGGACAATGAGCAGTTCTTC

J: TRBJ1-4
D: NA
V: TRBV29-1
size: NA
CDR3: CSVGGPKDEKLFF
DNA: TGCAGCGTAGGGGGTCCGAAGGATGAAAAACTGTTTTTT

J: TRBJ1-4
D: TRBD1
V: TRBV5-1
size: NA
CDR3: CASRDDRVAGKKLFF
DNA: TGCGCCAGCAGAGACGACAGGGTAGCGGGGAAAAAACTGTTTTTT

J: TRBJ2-3
D: TRBD2
V: TRBV18
size: NA
CDR3: CASSLREGTDTQYF
DNA: TGTGCCAGCTCTCTTAGGGAGGGGACAGATACGCAGTATTTT

J: TRBJ1-1
D: NA
V: TRBV5-4
size: NA
CDR3: CASSLAWGNAEAFF
DNA: TGTGCCAGCAGCTTGGCTTGGGGGAACGCTGAAGCTTTCTTT

J: TRBJ2-7
D: TRBD1
V: TRBV7-9
size: NA
CDR3: CASSLAVGTGIYEQYF
DNA: TGTGCCAGCAGCTTAGCGGTCGGGACAGGGATTTACGAGCAGTACTTC

J: TRBJ1-5
D: TRBD1
V: TRBV19
size: NA
CDR3: CASSTTGGDQPQHF
DNA: TGTGCCAGTAGTACGACAGGGGGGGATCAGCCCCAGCATTTT

J: TRBJ1-2
D: NA
V: TRBV19
size: few
CDR3: CASQDGPYGYTF
DNA: TGTGCCAGCCAGGACGGCCCCTATGGCTACACCTTC

J: TRBJ1-1
D: NA
V: TRBV5-5
size: NA
CDR3: CASSLGYNTEAFF
DNA: TGTGCCAGCAGCCTGGGGTACAACACTGAAGCTTTCTTT

J: TRBJ2-1
D: TRBD2
V: TRBV5-1
size: NA
CDR3: CASSLAGLAGFSYNEQFF
DNA: TGCGCCAGCAGCTTGGCCGGGCTAGCGGGTTTCTCCTACAATGAGCAGTTCTTC

J: TRBJ2-1
D: NA
V: TRBV4-3
size: NA
CDR3: CASSRGTWRASGDEQFF
DNA: TGCGCCAGCAGCCGAGGGACGTGGAGGGCCAGTGGGGATGAGCAGTTCTTC

J: TRBJ1-1
D: TRBD1
V: TRBV27
size: NA
CDR3: CASSTGQVSTEAFF
DNA: TGTGCCAGCAGTACGGGACAGGTCTCCACTGAAGCTTTCTTT

J: TRBJ2-7
D: NA
V: TRBV5-5
size: NA
CDR3: CASSYSVTAEQYF
DNA: TGTGCCAGCAGTTATAGTGTGACGGCCGAGCAGTACTTC

J: TRBJ2-5
D: NA
V: TRBV10-2
size: NA
CDR3: CASSAGGKTQYF
DNA: TGCGCCAGCAGCGCAGGAGGCAAGACCCAGTACTTC

J: TRBJ2-1
D: NA
V: TRBV6-6
size: NA
CDR3: CASSYSDFSRDNEQFF
DNA: TGTGCCAGCAGTTACTCGGACTTCTCGAGGGACAATGAGCAGTTCTTC

J: TRBJ2-5
D: NA
V: TRBV11-2
size: NA
CDR3: CASSFGHQETQYF
DNA: TGTGCCAGCAGCTTCGGTCACCAAGAGACCCAGTACTTC

J: TRBJ1-5
D: NA
V: TRBV28
size: NA
CDR3: CASSLGGTSQPQHF
DNA: TGTGCCAGCAGTTTGGGGGGCACGAGTCAGCCCCAGCATTTT

J: TRBJ2-1
D: NA
V: TRBV6-5
size: NA
CDR3: CASSYSGPQNNEQFF
DNA: TGTGCCAGCAGTTACTCCGGCCCCCAAAACAATGAGCAGTTCTTC

J: TRBJ2-3
D: TRBD2
V: TRBV5-1
size: NA
CDR3: CASSPWTSGGTDTQYF
DNA: TGCGCCAGCAGCCCCTGGACTAGCGGGGGGACAGATACGCAGTATTTT

J: TRBJ2-1
D: NA
V: TRBV11-3
size: NA
CDR3: CASSLGPDQNEQFF
DNA: TGTGCCAGCAGCTTGGGTCCCGACCAGAATGAGCAGTTCTTC

J: TRBJ1-1
D: TRBD1
V: TRBV6-6
size: NA
CDR3: CASSSGTVEAFF
DNA: TGTGCCAGCAGTTCTGGGACAGTTGAAGCTTTCTTT

J: TRBJ2-7
D: TRBD1
V: TRBV6-6
size: NA
CDR3: CASSSINRGKVNEQYF
DNA: TGTGCCAGCAGTTCCATCAACAGGGGTAAAGTCAACGAGCAGTACTTC

J: TRBJ1-1
D: NA
V: TRBV12-2
size: NA
CDR3: CASRVHRGMNTEAFF
DNA: TGTGCAAGTCGCGTCCACAGGGGAATGAACACTGAAGCTTTCTTT

J: TRBJ1-3
D: NA
V: TRBV2
size: NA
CDR3: CASSWLIGGAGNTIYF
DNA: TGTGCCAGCAGTTGGCTTATTGGGGGCGCCGGAAACACCATATATTTT